What follows are 2 T cell receptor beta chains derived from one specimen sequenced in a study of cytomegalovirus exposure and HLA in healthy donors. A multiplex PCR was run with 60 Vbeta primers and 13 Jbeta primers. Method: immunoSEQ multiplex PCR; TCRdb's copy keeps in-frame clones and lacks some. This sample yields around 150,000 clones, of which approximately 82% are seen a single time; about 1.5% belongs to the top ten. Material: PBMCs. These receptor sequences come from a man aged 35-49 years in good health and CMV-seronegative.

This chain links TRBV5-1 with TRBJ2-7; D gene unclear. CDR1 is SGHRS, CDR2 YFSETQ, per germline. The CDR3 is made up of 12 amino acids. Trimming shortened V by 5 bases and J by 2 bases, and 8 bases separated the two germline ends. CDR3 DNA: TGCGCCAGCAGTGAGGAACCCTACGAGCAGTACTTC. Protein sequence: CASSEEPYEQYF.

The chain uses TRBV7-8 and TRBJ2-5, with 10 nucleotides matching TRBD1. CDR3 length: 14 amino acids. Germline V CDR1 and CDR2: SGHVS, FQNEAQ. V shed 6 bases, J shed 4 bases, and the junction held 5 bases outside the gene matches. This chain's CDR3 is CASSVTGGSETQYF. The DNA for the CDR3 is TGTGCCAGCAGTGTGACAGGGGGCTCAGAGACCCAGTACTTC.